This T cell receptor beta chain came from a study of T cell clones after liver transplantation. For the study at large: HCV positivity affected three of eight recipients; the rest lacked autoimmune or viral indications. Findings and caveats of the study: In two subjects, few donor cells limited the measurable donor-reactive repertoire. Post-transplant time points were not standardized, so conclusions are preliminary.

Unstimulated PBMCs were sorted into CD3+CD4+ and CD3+CD8+ populations. The protocol was immunoSEQ multiplex PCR, while the TCRdb copy is restricted to in-frame clones and leaves out a portion. The sample consists of 45,000 to 60,000 clones, 80% to 90% of them appearing once. Worth noting for this clone: Antigen: not known.

This receptor was obtained from a human patient who received a liver transplant. T cells may partly derive from the graft donor. The material was CD8+ T cells from blood, obtained 12 months after liver transplant.

The CDR3 DNA sequence: TGTGCCAGTAGTATAATTGGTAGGGGGGATTACAATGAGCAGTTCTTC. This translates into CASSIIGRGDYNEQFF. The V gene is TRBV19, the J gene TRBJ2-1; possibly TRBD1 or TRBD2 for D (6 bases each). Germline CDR1 and CDR2: LNHDA and SQIVND (reference sequence). The length of the CDR3 is 16 residues. V gave up 2 bases and J gave up 4 bases, with 15 bases separating them. The full variable domain, with the rest looked up from reference TRBV19 and TRBJ2-1, is DGGITQSPKYLFRKEGQNVTLSCEQNLNHDAMYWYRQDPGQGLRLIYYSQIVNDFQKGDIAEGYSVSREKKESFPLTVTSAQKNPTAFYLCASSIIGRGDYNEQFFGPGTRLTVL.